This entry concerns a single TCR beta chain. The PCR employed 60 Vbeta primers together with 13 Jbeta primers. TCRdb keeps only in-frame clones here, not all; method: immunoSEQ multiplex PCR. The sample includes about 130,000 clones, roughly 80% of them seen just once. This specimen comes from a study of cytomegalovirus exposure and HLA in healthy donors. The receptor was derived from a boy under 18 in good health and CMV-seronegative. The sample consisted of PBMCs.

This chain's CDR3 is CASSASSQRDTHNEQFF. DNA of the CDR3: TGTGCCAGCAGCGCAAGCTCTCAGCGGGACACCCACAATGAGCAGTTCTTC. The chain has TRBV9 and TRBJ2-1; tentative D call: TRBD2 (7 bases). Germline V gives CDR1 SGDLS, CDR2 YYNGEE. The CDR3 has 17 residues. The V end was cut by 3 bases, the J end by 5 bases, with 21 bases between.